The 29 T cell receptor beta chains below come from one sample, sequenced in a study of regulatory T cells in long-lasting Graves disease. Time point noted: persistent/refractory GD, antithyroid drugs over 5 years with positive TRAb. PBMC RNA was the source of the TCR library. Library construction for TCR beta used iRepertoire HTBI primers and Arm-PCR of CDR3 regions. One entry per CDR3 protein results from TCRdb running MiXCR on the multiplex PCR reads. The table includes 350,000 to 500,000 distinct CDR3 sequences, around 23% detected once. The sequencing used peripheral blood mononuclear cells (PBMCs), collected when the disease was refractory, from a patient treated with antithyroid drugs. These receptors came from a female donor with Graves disease.

The chain links TRBV20-1 to TRBJ2-7, with 10 bases identical to TRBD1. This CDR3 has 14 amino acids. CDR1 is DFQATT and CDR2 is SNEGSKA in the germline V gene (reference sequence). V dropped 5 bases and J dropped 10; count of bases not matched to a gene: 14. The CDR3 loop reads CSAGVWDRGSYQYF. CDR3 coding DNA: TGCAGTGCTGGGGTTTGGGACAGGGGCTCGTATCAGTACTTC.

This clonotype was detected a few times. The chain recombines TRBV20-1 with TRBJ2-7, with D hard to call. The germline V gene has CDR1 DFQATT and CDR2 SNEGSKA (reference sequence). V lost 3 bases to trimming and J lost 1 base, with 22 bases between them. The CDR3 is 17 residues long. In DNA form, the CDR3 reads TGCAGTGCTAGTTCCAGGAAAGGCACATCAAGGTCCTACGAGCAGTACTTC. The encoded protein is CSASSRKGTSRSYEQYF.

This clonotype was seen only a few times. This rearrangement joins TRBV20-1 to TRBJ2-1; D possibly corresponds to TRBD1 (6 bases). Germline V gene lookup returns CDR1 DFQATT and CDR2 SNEGSKA (reference sequence). This CDR3 is built from 14 residues. V gave up 4 bases and J gave up 1 base, with 11 bases separating them. Here the CDR3 DNA reads TGCAGTGCTACAGACAGGACTTCCTACAATGAGCAGTTCTTC. It is translated as CSATDRTSYNEQFF.

At least ten counts were recorded for this clonotype. The chain employs TRBV3-1 and TRBJ2-4, with no clear D. With 2 bases removed from V and 1 base from J, the gap between germline ends came to 6 bases. Germline V gene data show CDR1 as LGHDT and CDR2 as YNNKEL (reference sequence). This CDR3 is built from 14 residues. The CDR3 DNA reads TGTGCCAGCAGCCAATTGTCGGCCAAAAACATTCAGTACTTC. Its protein product is CASSQLSAKNIQYF.

This clonotype was picked up many times. This chain links TRBV6-2 or TRBV6-3 with TRBJ2-2, with D perhaps TRBD2 (5 bases). The CDR3 extends over 15 amino acids. CDR1 MNHEY and CDR2 SVGEGT come from the germline V gene. V gave up 7 bases and J gave up 2 bases, with 14 bases separating them. CDR3 DNA: TGTGCCAGCAATGAGACGGGATTAAACACCGGGGAGCTGTTTTTT. This gives the protein CASNETGLNTGELFF.

This clonotype has a count of ten or more. CDR3 DNA: TGTGCCAGCAGTTCCAACTACTTGAATCCAGAGCCAAAAAACATTCAGTACTTC. As protein: CASSSNYLNPEPKNIQYF. This rearrangement joins TRBV28 to TRBJ2-4; D is unclear. V was cut by 4 bases and J by 4 bases, with 23 bases left in between. This CDR3 region has 18 residues. Germline values: CDR1 MDHEN, CDR2 SYDVKM.

This rearrangement joins TRBV4-1 to TRBJ2-2, with D tentatively TRBD2 (5 bases). V lost 2 bases and J 4 bases, leaving 8 bases between the germline ends. CDR1 and CDR2 (germline): MGHRA, YSYEKL. The CDR3 consists of 14 residues. The CDR3 DNA sequence: TGCGCCAGCAGCCAACCCCGGGGCACCGGGGAGCTGTTTTTT. This sequence encodes CASSQPRGTGELFF.

In its sample, this clonotype was seen many times. V gene TRBV28 combines with J gene TRBJ2-7; TRBD1 aligns across 7 bases. Unmatched junction bases numbered 3, after V lost 2 bases and J lost 11 bases. The CDR3 has 11 residues. Looked up from germline, CDR1 is MDHEN and CDR2 is SYDVKM. The CDR3 DNA is TGTGCCAGCAGTTTAGACAGGGAGAAGTACTTC. It translates to CASSLDREKYF.

This clonotype was seen many times. The chain joins TRBV10-3 to TRBJ2-7; 8 bases align to TRBD1. This CDR3 is 16 amino acids long. V gave up 5 bases and J gave up 3 bases; unmatched junction bases: 12. Germline V gives CDR1 ENHRY, CDR2 SYGVKD. CDR3 residues: CAISLTLDRDDYEQYF. CDR3 nucleotides: TGTGCCATCAGTTTAACCCTGGACAGGGACGACTACGAGCAGTACTTC.

This clonotype was found many times. The V gene is TRBV20-1, the J gene TRBJ1-5; D gene uncertain. V was shortened by 4 bases and J by 3 bases, with 10 bases between the two germline ends. The CDR3 is 13 residues long. Germline assignment: CDR1 DFQATT and CDR2 SNEGSKA (reference sequence). The CDR3 loop is CSAMFVNNQPQHF. The CDR3 region has the DNA TGCAGTGCTATGTTCGTTAACAATCAGCCCCAGCATTTT.

The genes are TRBV15 and TRBJ1-6, with a weak D call TRBD1 (5 bases). Trimming shortened V by 4 bases and J by 0 bases, and 16 bases separated the two germline ends. The CDR3 is 18 residues long. In germline, CDR1 is LNHNV, CDR2 YYDKDF (reference sequence). DNA of the CDR3: TGTGCCACCAGCAAACGGGACCGCGCCAGCTCCTATAATTCACCCCTCCACTTT. Translated, it gives CATSKRDRASSYNSPLHF. The full variable domain, in which reference TRBV15 and TRBJ1-6 provide the parts outside the CDR3, is DAMVIQNPRYQVTQFGKPVTLSCSQTLNHNVMYWYQQKSSQAPKLLFHYYDKDFNNEADTPDNFQSRRPNTSFCFLDIRSPGLGDTAMYLCATSKRDRASSYNSPLHFGNGTRLTVT.

CDR3 protein: CASGLLPLGRNYTEAFF. The DNA of the CDR3 is TGTGCTAGTGGTTTGCTCCCCCTGGGCAGGAACTACACTGAAGCTTTCTTT. The chain is built from TRBV12-5 and TRBJ1-1; D is unclear. Germline V lookup: CDR1 LGHNT, CDR2 FRNRAP. The CDR3 totals 17 residues. The V end lost 2 bases, the J end lost 3 bases, and 19 bases lay between the germline ends.

The chain uses TRBV7-8 and TRBJ2-2; 10 positions match TRBD2. Germline lookup yields CDR1 SGHVS and CDR2 FQNEAQ. The length of the CDR3 is 15 residues. V trimming: 4 bases; J trimming: 6 bases; junction bases outside the gene matches: 5. The CDR3 region has the DNA TGTGCCAGCAGCTGGAGCGGGAGGGCCCCCGGGGAGCTGTTTTTT. This gives the protein CASSWSGRAPGELFF.

V gene TRBV18 combines with J gene TRBJ2-4; D not resolved. Trimming took 2 bases from V and 1 from J, leaving 9 bases between them. This CDR3 is 15 amino acids long. Germline CDR1 KGHSH, CDR2 LQKENI. The CDR3 loop is CASSPGGLAKNIQYF. The DNA for the CDR3 is TGTGCCAGCTCACCAGGCGGCCTGGCCAAAAACATTCAGTACTTC.

This clonotype has only a few counts. For the CDR3, the DNA is TGTGCCAGCACCTCCCAGGGACTAGGTCATCTCGAGCAGTACTTC. Translation: CASTSQGLGHLEQYF. The V call is TRBV13, the J call TRBJ2-7, with 8 positions matching TRBD2. The ends lost 7 bases at V and 6 bases at J; junction bases unmatched: 14. This CDR3 comprises 15 residues. CDR1 is PRHDT and CDR2 is FYEKMQ in the germline V gene (reference sequence).

There are a few counts of this clonotype. The rearrangement joins TRBV6-1 to TRBJ2-7; 9 bases are a match to TRBD1. CDR1 MNHNS and CDR2 SASEGT come from the germline V gene. J lost 3 bases, V lost 6 bases, and 9 bases had no gene match. CDR3 length: 15 amino acids. CDR3 bases: TGTGCCAGCAGCCAGACCTCGGGACAGGGCTACGAGCAGTACTTC. It is translated as CASSQTSGQGYEQYF.

This clonotype has more than one count but fewer than ten. The rearrangement joins TRBV4-2 to TRBJ1-2; 7 bases match TRBD1. Germline V lookup: CDR1 LGHNA, CDR2 YNFKEQ. The CDR3 totals 15 residues. V lost 5 bases and J lost 0; bases outside the gene matches: 6. The CDR3 sequence: CASSKTGNPNYGYTF. The CDR3, as DNA: TGTGCCAGCAGCAAGACAGGGAACCCTAACTATGGCTACACCTTC.

The chain uses TRBV9 and TRBJ1-4; a weak D match, TRBD1 (5 bases). Trimming stripped 0 bases from V and 6 bases from J, with 12 bases between. From germline, CDR1 is SGDLS and CDR2 YYNGEE. This CDR3 is built from 15 residues. The CDR3 DNA reads TGTGCCAGCAGCGTAGGCCAGGGAGGGTATGAAAAACTGTTTTTT. This codes for CASSVGQGGYEKLFF.

In its sample, this clonotype was seen a few times. The chain joins TRBV4-1 to TRBJ2-7; 10 bases are a match to TRBD2. CDR3 length: 15 residues. Unmatched junction bases numbered 5, after V lost 2 bases and J lost 4 bases. The germline V gene has CDR1 MGHRA and CDR2 YSYEKL. The CDR3: CASSQLAGEDYEQYF. As DNA, the CDR3 is TGCGCCAGCAGCCAACTAGCGGGGGAAGATTACGAGCAGTACTTC.

This clonotype was counted at least ten times. The V and J genes are TRBV20-1 and TRBJ1-5, with D unresolved. V gave up 5 bases and J gave up 0 bases, with 5 bases separating them. The CDR3 is 12 residues long. Germline CDR1 reads DFQATT; CDR2 reads SNEGSKA (reference sequence). CDR3 coding DNA: TGCAGTGCTGTGGATAGCAATCAGCCCCAGCATTTT. As protein: CSAVDSNQPQHF.

The table lists this clonotype with many counts. CDR3 nucleotides: TGTGCCAGCAGTGCGAGGAATTCACCCCTCCACTTT. Its translation: CASSARNSPLHF. This chain uses TRBV25-1 with TRBJ1-6; the D is unclear. Germline lookup yields CDR1 MGHDK and CDR2 SYGVNS. The CDR3 contains 12 residues. Trimming took 4 bases from V and 7 from J, leaving 5 bases between them. Looking up the rest from reference TRBV25-1 and TRBJ1-6 gives the full variable domain: EADIYQTPRYLVIGTGKKITLECSQTMGHDKMYWYQQDPGMELHLIHYSYGVNSTEKGDLSSESTVSRIRTEHFPLTLESARPSHTSQYLCASSARNSPLHFGNGTRLTVT.

This clonotype was counted at least ten times. The V and J genes are TRBV27 and TRBJ1-1; weak D call: TRBD1 (5 bases). V lost 4 bases, J lost 11 bases, and 20 bases lay in between. CDR1 is MNHEY and CDR2 is SMNVEV in the germline V gene (reference sequence). The CDR3 spans 14 residues. CDR3 protein: CASSSHPLGVGAFF. The DNA for the CDR3 is TGTGCCAGCAGTTCCCATCCGTTGGGGGTTGGGGCTTTCTTT.

This clonotype was seen a handful of times. The rearrangement links TRBV6-2 or TRBV6-3 to TRBJ1-2, with TRBD1 matching over 10 bases. Germline V lookup: CDR1 MNHEY, CDR2 SVGEGT. This CDR3 has 17 residues. V trimming: 1 base; J trimming: 2 bases; junction bases outside the gene matches: 7. In DNA form, the CDR3 reads TGTGCCAGCAGTTACTGGGACAGGGGATCCCTCAACTATGGCTACACCTTC. Residues: CASSYWDRGSLNYGYTF.

This clonotype has ten or more counts. The chain has TRBV29-1 and TRBJ2-7; possible D gene TRBD1, 5 bases. Germline lookup yields CDR1 SQVTM and CDR2 ANQGSEA. The CDR3 extends over 12 amino acids. Trimming left V 3 bases short and J 0 bases short, with 6 bases between. The CDR3 reads CSVDDSSYEQYF. CDR3 bases: TGCAGCGTTGACGACAGCTCCTACGAGCAGTACTTC.

This clonotype was seen more than once but under ten times. The chain joins TRBV2 to TRBJ2-5; the match to TRBD2 covers 8 bases. There are 16 residues in the CDR3. Germline V CDR1 and CDR2: SNHLY, FYNNEI. The J segment lost 5 bases and the V segment lost 3 bases, leaving 11 bases of the junction unmatched. The CDR3 DNA follows: TGTGCCAGCAGTGAGGGCGGCGGGAGGATTAGGGAGACCCAGTACTTC. Its protein product is CASSEGGGRIRETQYF.

This clonotype has just a few counts. The chain has TRBV5-6 and TRBJ1-2; 7 nucleotides align to TRBD1. After removal of 5 bases from V and 6 bases from J, the junction contained 7 bases not matched to a gene. The CDR3 is made up of 13 amino acids. The germline V gene has CDR1 SGHDT and CDR2 YYEEEE. DNA for the CDR3: TGTGCCAGCAGGCCGGACAGGAGGGATGGCTACACCTTC. Translation: CASRPDRRDGYTF.

This clonotype was detected many times. The V and J genes are TRBV2 and TRBJ2-5; D not certain. Trimming stripped 7 bases from V and 5 bases from J, with 14 bases between. CDR1 and CDR2 (germline): SNHLY, FYNNEI. The CDR3 length is 13 residues. CDR3 residues: CASNADGRETQYF. CDR3 DNA: TGTGCCAGCAATGCGGACGGCCGGGAGACCCAGTACTTC.

This clonotype was seen repeatedly, ten times or more. The chain joins TRBV7-8 to TRBJ2-7; D is ambiguous. Trimming shortened V by 0 bases and J by 2 bases, and 5 bases separated the two germline ends. The CDR3 spans 13 residues. Germline assignment: CDR1 SGHVS and CDR2 FQNEAQ. CDR3 protein: CASSLALAYEQYF. The CDR3 nucleotides are TGTGCCAGCAGCTTAGCGCTCGCCTACGAGCAGTACTTC.

Regarding this clonotype: This may arise from a read error, as a much more abundant clone is one base away. This chain uses TRBV20-1 with TRBJ2-7, with D possibly matching TRBD1 (5 bases). CDR3 length equals 13 residues. V lost 1 base and J 9 bases, leaving 16 bases between the germline ends. Looked up from germline, CDR1 is DFQATT and CDR2 is SNEGSKA (reference sequence). In nucleotides, the CDR3 is TGCAGTGCTAGAGGGCAGGGTCGGAACGGGCAGTACTTC. Amino acid sequence: CSARGQGRNGQYF.